Following are 17 T cell receptor beta chains from one sample sequenced in a study of T cell responses to AZD1222 COVID-19 vaccine. The assay was immunoSEQ multiplex PCR, and TCRdb's table has in-frame clones only and misses some. The sample records approximately 120,000 clones, roughly 90% being singletons. Material: peripheral blood, obtained on day 0 of AZD1222 vaccination. Every receptor here comes from an adult in good health.

V is TRBV27 and J is TRBJ2-1; D perhaps matches TRBD1 (6 bases). V gave up 7 bases and J gave up 12 bases, with 22 bases separating them. The germline gives CDR1 MNHEY, CDR2 SMNVEV (reference sequence). The CDR3 is 14 residues long. CDR3 coding DNA: TGTGCCAGCAAACCCGGACAGAGGTTCTTTGGGCAGTTCTTC. It translates to CASKPGQRFFGQFF.

The chain couples TRBV12-2 to TRBJ2-4; the table's D call TRBD1 went unverified against the DNA. TRBV12-2 is reported as a pseudogene. The CDR3 loop spans 20 amino acids. The CDR3 nucleotides are TGTGCAAGCCCGCTTAGGAGGTCGGGACAAACTTACCTAGCCAAAAACATTCAGTACTTC. It yields the protein CASPLRRSGQTYLAKNIQYF.

The V call is TRBV30, the J call TRBJ1-6; tentatively, D is TRBD1 (6 bases). This CDR3 region has 13 residues. Trimming stripped 3 bases from V and 7 bases from J, with 10 bases between. CDR1 is GTSNPN, CDR2 SVGIG, per germline (reference sequence). The CDR3 here is CAWRIGQNSPLHF. The CDR3 region has the DNA TGTGCCTGGAGAATTGGACAGAATTCACCCCTCCACTTT.

This clone showed up just a few times. This chain joins TRBV10-3 and TRBJ1-5; a weak D match, TRBD1 (5 bases). Trimming pared 4 bases from V and 7 bases from J, leaving 17 bases between. CDR3 length equals 15 residues. Germline CDR1 and CDR2: ENHRY and SYGVKD. DNA for the CDR3: TGTGCCATCAGTGCAGGGACGGACTTGAGGCAGCCCCAGCATTTT. Translated: CAISAGTDLRQPQHF.

J is TRBJ2-2 and V is TRBV7-6, with 7 bases that match TRBD2. The CDR3 sequence is 16 residues long. Germline V gene sequence: CDR1 SGHVS, CDR2 FNYEAQ. Trimming cost V 1 base and J 4 bases; bases outside gene matches: 6. DNA of the CDR3: TGTGCCAGCAGCTTAGTCGGGGGGAAACTCACCGGGGAGCTGTTTTTT. This sequence encodes CASSLVGGKLTGELFF. Drawing the rest from reference TRBV7-6 and TRBJ2-2, the complete variable domain is GAGVSQSPRYKVTKRGQDVALRCDPISGHVSLYWYRQALGQGPEFLTYFNYEAQQDKSGLPNDRFSAERPEGSISTLTIQRTEQRDSAMYRCASSLVGGKLTGELFFGEGSRLTVL.

Of note for this clone: Additional DNA sequences in this sample encode the identical CDR3. Written as DNA, the CDR3 is TGTGCCAGCAGCCAAGATCTTTCAGGGGAAACGAGTAATCAGCCCCAGCATTTT. It codes for CASSQDLSGETSNQPQHF. The chain is built from TRBV4-2 and TRBJ1-5; D might be TRBD1 (6 bases). V lost 0 bases, J lost 4 bases, and 19 bases lay in between. Germline CDR1 is LGHNA and CDR2 is YNFKEQ. This CDR3 contains 18 residues.

The CDR3 region is CASRNPGQGAPFF. In DNA, the CDR3 is TGTGCCAGCAGAAACCCGGGACAGGGGGCCCCTTTCTTT. The chain recombines TRBV6-5 with TRBJ1-1; 12 nucleotides match TRBD1. J lost 12 bases, V lost 6 bases, and 8 bases had no gene match. This CDR3 has 13 residues. Germline loops: CDR1 MNHEY, CDR2 SVGAGI.

This chain uses TRBV3-1 (or the pseudogene TRBV3-2) with TRBJ2-1; no reliable D call. This CDR3 contains 14 residues. Deletions cut 3 bases from V and 3 bases from J, with 9 bases between. Per germline, CDR1 LGHDT and CDR2 YNNKEL (reference sequence). CDR3 sequence: CASSQSDGYNEQFF. The CDR3 coding sequence is TGTGCCAGCAGCCAGTCGGACGGCTACAATGAGCAGTTCTTC.

The chain employs TRBV7-2 and TRBJ2-7; tentative D call: TRBD1 (5 bases). Trimming removed 5 bases from V and 3 bases from J, with 14 bases in between. In germline, CDR1 is SGHTA, CDR2 FQGNSA. This CDR3 contains 14 residues. CDR3 sequence: CASSPVGQFYEQYF. As DNA, the CDR3 is TGTGCCAGCAGCCCCGTGGGGCAGTTCTACGAGCAGTACTTC. Full variable domain (remainder filled in from reference TRBV7-2 and TRBJ2-7): GAGVSQSPSNKVTEKGKDVELRCDPISGHTALYWYRQSLGQGLEFLIYFQGNSAPDKSGLPSDRFSAERTGGSVSTLTIQRTQQEDSAVYLCASSPVGQFYEQYFGPGTRLTVT.

The chain uses TRBV12-3 or TRBV12-4 and TRBJ1-4; no firm D call. This CDR3 is built from 12 residues. V was cut by 5 bases and J by 5 bases, with 6 bases left in between. The DNA for the CDR3 is TGTGCCAGCAGTGTGGCCAATGAAAAACTGTTTTTT. This sequence encodes CASSVANEKLFF.

This chain links TRBV6-5 with TRBJ1-5; D perhaps matches TRBD1 (6 bases). The CDR3 has 15 amino acids. Trimming pared 6 bases from V and 2 bases from J, leaving 14 bases between. CDR1 is MNHEY and CDR2 is SVGAGI in the germline V gene. CDR3 sequence (DNA): TGTGCCAGCAGGTCTTCACAGGGAGGCAATCAGCCCCAGCATTTT. It encodes CASRSSQGGNQPQHF.

V gene TRBV18 combines with J gene TRBJ1-5; no definite D call. The CDR3 spans 15 residues. Germline V gives CDR1 KGHSH, CDR2 LQKENI. Trimming removed 5 bases at V and 1 base at J, with 12 bases between. The CDR3 DNA reads TGTGCCAGCTCAGAAGGGTCCTCGAGCAATCAGCCCCAGCATTTT. It is translated as CASSEGSSSNQPQHF.

V usage is TRBV28 and J usage is TRBJ1-5, with 9 bases lining up with TRBD1. This CDR3 is 18 amino acids long. Looked up from germline, CDR1 is MDHEN and CDR2 is SYDVKM. After removal of 4 bases from V and 0 bases from J, the junction contained 10 bases not matched to a gene. CDR3 sequence (DNA): TGTGCCAGCAGTTCTACAGGGGGCGGAGCACTTAGCAATCAGCCCCAGCATTTT. Encoded protein: CASSSTGGGALSNQPQHF.

This chain connects TRBV29-1 to TRBJ1-1, with D possibly TRBD1 on 5 matching bases. With 6 bases removed from V and 1 base from J, the gap between germline ends came to 12 bases. This CDR3 comprises 13 residues. Germline V CDR1 and CDR2: SQVTM, ANQGSEA. CDR3 loop: CSVERQKNTEAFF. The CDR3 bases are TGCAGCGTCGAGCGACAGAAGAACACTGAAGCTTTCTTT. The full variable domain, in which reference TRBV29-1 and TRBJ1-1 provide the parts outside the CDR3, is SAVISQKPSRDICQRGTSLTIQCQVDSQVTMMFWYRQQPGQSLTLIATANQGSEATYESGFVIDKFPISRPNLTFSTLTVSNMSPEDSSIYLCSVERQKNTEAFFGQGTRLTVV.

The chain uses TRBV18 and TRBJ2-1; D uncertain. The CDR3 runs 14 residues. Deletions cut 0 bases from V and 6 bases from J, with 9 bases between. Germline V gene lookup returns CDR1 KGHSH and CDR2 LQKENI. The CDR3: CASSPPTVSNEQFF. The CDR3 DNA follows: TGTGCCAGCTCACCACCTACAGTCTCCAATGAGCAGTTCTTC.

This sequence joins TRBV7-8 and TRBJ1-1, with a tentative D call TRBD1 (6 bases). This CDR3 region has 15 residues. Germline values: CDR1 SGHVS, CDR2 FQNEAQ. Trimming removed 4 bases at V and 11 bases at J, with 23 bases between. CDR3 DNA sequence: TGTGCCAGCAGCTCATACCGGGACATCCCCGGTTGGGCTTTCTTT. Protein product: CASSSYRDIPGWAFF.

The chain is built from TRBV12-3 or TRBV12-4 and TRBJ2-7, with 7 positions matching TRBD1. The V gene end was trimmed by 5 bases and the J gene end by 10 bases; junction bases not matched to a gene: 11. The CDR3 has 13 amino acids. CDR3 region: CASSPDRDKAQYF. The CDR3 DNA follows: TGTGCCAGCAGTCCCGACAGGGACAAGGCCCAGTACTTC.